This is a list of T cell receptor beta chains from one sample in a study of shared clonotypes between healthy human individuals. Profiling relied on immunoSEQ multiplex PCR, and the TCRdb table lists in-frame clones only, not all of them. The sample contains about 1.5 million clones, around 98% of which appear only once. Input material: naive CD4+ T cells sorted from blood. These receptors originate from a man aged 25 to 45 in good health. Each CDR3 is given with its conserved first and last residue. The D gene is left open where the match is weak. Some rows mark clone size as missing; the rest say once, few, many or name a class of expanded clone.

v_gene: TRBV5-1
abundance: NA
d_gene: NA
j_gene: TRBJ2-1
CDR3aa: CASSLGQGPINEQFF
CDR3nt: TGCGCCAGCAGCTTGGGGCAGGGTCCCATCAATGAGCAGTTCTTC

v_gene: TRBV18
abundance: NA
d_gene: NA
j_gene: TRBJ1-2
CDR3aa: CASSPTGTALYGYTF
CDR3nt: TGTGCCAGCTCACCTACCGGGACGGCCCTCTATGGCTACACCTTC

v_gene: TRBV27
abundance: NA
d_gene: TRBD1
j_gene: TRBJ1-2
CDR3aa: CASAEQGAVDQYTF
CDR3nt: TGTGCCAGCGCCGAACAGGGGGCCGTCGATCAATACACCTTC

v_gene: TRBV7-9
abundance: NA
d_gene: TRBD2
j_gene: TRBJ2-1
CDR3aa: CASSPTSGWGSYNEQFF
CDR3nt: TGTGCCAGCAGCCCAACTAGCGGGTGGGGCTCCTACAATGAGCAGTTCTTC

v_gene: TRBV7-9
abundance: NA
d_gene: TRBD1
j_gene: TRBJ2-7
CDR3aa: CASSFGQVNEQYF
CDR3nt: TGTGCCAGCAGCTTCGGACAGGTCAACGAGCAGTACTTC

v_gene: TRBV29-1
abundance: NA
d_gene: NA
j_gene: TRBJ2-1
CDR3aa: CSVLRGTHEQFF
CDR3nt: TGCAGCGTCCTAAGGGGGACCCATGAGCAGTTCTTC

v_gene: TRBV28
abundance: few
d_gene: NA
j_gene: TRBJ1-1
CDR3aa: CASSLAGATEAFF
CDR3nt: TGTGCCAGCAGTTTAGCAGGGGCCACTGAAGCTTTCTTT

v_gene: TRBV5-6
abundance: NA
d_gene: NA
j_gene: TRBJ2-7
CDR3aa: CASSLGRYEQYF
CDR3nt: TGTGCCAGCAGCTTGGGGCGCTACGAGCAGTACTTC

v_gene: TRBV6-1
abundance: NA
d_gene: NA
j_gene: TRBJ1-5
CDR3aa: CASSEGWGHNQPQHF
CDR3nt: TGTGCCAGCAGTGAAGGTTGGGGGCACAATCAGCCCCAGCATTTT

v_gene: TRBV7-9
abundance: few
d_gene: NA
j_gene: TRBJ1-5
CDR3aa: CASSLGDSNQPQHF
CDR3nt: TGTGCCAGCAGCTTAGGGGATAGCAATCAGCCCCAGCATTTT

v_gene: TRBV4-2
abundance: NA
d_gene: NA
j_gene: TRBJ1-2
CDR3aa: CASSQEFSASGYTF
CDR3nt: TGTGCCAGCAGCCAAGAGTTTTCGGCAAGTGGCTACACCTTC

v_gene: TRBV27
abundance: NA
d_gene: NA
j_gene: TRBJ2-1
CDR3aa: CASSPLRVAPEQFF
CDR3nt: TGTGCCAGCAGTCCTTTACGGGTAGCCCCCGAGCAGTTCTTC

v_gene: TRBV7-2
abundance: NA
d_gene: NA
j_gene: TRBJ2-7
CDR3aa: CASSLSASTYEQYF
CDR3nt: TGTGCCAGCAGCTTATCAGCCTCAACCTACGAGCAGTACTTC

v_gene: TRBV30
abundance: NA
d_gene: NA
j_gene: TRBJ2-7
CDR3aa: CAWSHPYEQYF
CDR3nt: TGTGCCTGGAGTCACCCTTACGAGCAGTACTTC

v_gene: TRBV18
abundance: NA
d_gene: NA
j_gene: TRBJ2-3
CDR3aa: CASSPPGGSLTDTQYF
CDR3nt: TGTGCCAGCTCACCACCGGGGGGTTCCCTCACAGATACGCAGTATTTT

v_gene: TRBV5-1
abundance: once
d_gene: NA
j_gene: TRBJ2-7
CDR3aa: CASRIGYEQYF
CDR3nt: TGCGCCAGCAGGATTGGATACGAGCAGTACTTC

v_gene: TRBV28
abundance: once
d_gene: TRBD1
j_gene: TRBJ1-1
CDR3aa: CASRAGTGRNTEAFF
CDR3nt: TGTGCCAGCAGGGCCGGGACAGGGAGGAACACTGAAGCTTTCTTT

v_gene: TRBV7-9
abundance: NA
d_gene: TRBD1
j_gene: TRBJ2-7
CDR3aa: CASSPVGTGSSYEQYF
CDR3nt: TGTGCCAGCAGCCCAGTAGGGACAGGGAGTTCCTACGAGCAGTACTTC

v_gene: TRBV30
abundance: NA
d_gene: NA
j_gene: TRBJ2-7
CDR3aa: CAWSDLDSRYEQYF
CDR3nt: TGTGCCTGGAGTGATCTGGACAGCCGTTACGAGCAGTACTTC

v_gene: TRBV9
abundance: NA
d_gene: NA
j_gene: TRBJ2-1
CDR3aa: CASSVDPAAIDNEQFF
CDR3nt: TGTGCCAGCAGCGTAGATCCAGCGGCAATCGACAATGAGCAGTTCTTC

v_gene: TRBV29-1
abundance: NA
d_gene: TRBD1
j_gene: TRBJ1-1
CDR3aa: CSVATGQGNTEAFF
CDR3nt: TGCAGCGTTGCTACCGGACAGGGGAACACTGAAGCTTTCTTT

v_gene: TRBV5-6
abundance: NA
d_gene: NA
j_gene: TRBJ2-6
CDR3aa: CASSLVLSGSGANVLTF
CDR3nt: TGTGCCAGCAGCTTGGTTCTTTCGGGGTCAGGGGCCAACGTCCTGACTTTC

v_gene: TRBV9
abundance: NA
d_gene: TRBD1
j_gene: TRBJ2-7
CDR3aa: CASSAGTGGAYEQYF
CDR3nt: TGTGCCAGCAGCGCCGGGACAGGGGGCGCGTACGAGCAGTACTTC

v_gene: TRBV27
abundance: NA
d_gene: NA
j_gene: TRBJ2-7
CDR3aa: CASKGQRQRPPAEQYF
CDR3nt: TGTGCCAGCAAGGGCCAACGGCAGCGCCCACCGGCCGAGCAGTACTTC

v_gene: TRBV5-1
abundance: NA
d_gene: NA
j_gene: TRBJ2-3
CDR3aa: CASSLRPTSTDTQYF
CDR3nt: TGCGCCAGCAGTCTCCGACCAACTAGCACAGATACGCAGTATTTT

v_gene: TRBV7-9
abundance: NA
d_gene: TRBD2
j_gene: TRBJ2-3
CDR3aa: CASSFSPASGRSDTQYF
CDR3nt: TGTGCCAGCAGCTTTTCCCCGGCTAGCGGGAGGTCAGATACGCAGTATTTT

v_gene: TRBV5-5
abundance: NA
d_gene: TRBD1
j_gene: TRBJ1-1
CDR3aa: CASSLDRVNTEAFF
CDR3nt: TGTGCCAGCAGCCTGGACAGGGTGAACACTGAAGCTTTCTTT